One and the same sample provided the 30 T cell receptor beta chains below, sequenced in a study of monozygotic twins with cystic fibrosis. Clones were read by immunoSEQ multiplex PCR, and TCRdb kept only the in-frame ones, dropping some. The data show more than 15,000 clones, roughly nine tenths seen once. Source material: blood. These receptors originate from a girl aged 2-9 years with cystic fibrosis.

This sequence joins TRBV28 and TRBJ2-1, with 8 bases lining up with TRBD2. Trimming removed 1 base from V and 3 bases from J; junction bases left unmatched: 5. The CDR3 totals 16 residues. Germline values: CDR1 MDHEN, CDR2 SYDVKM. CDR3 sequence (DNA): TGTGCCAGCAGTTTATCCGGGACTAGAAGCTACAATGAGCAGTTCTTC. Protein: CASSLSGTRSYNEQFF. Full variable domain (remainder filled in from reference TRBV28 and TRBJ2-1): DVKVTQSSRYLVKRTGEKVFLECVQDMDHENMFWYRQDPGLGLRLIYFSYDVKMKEKGDIPEGYSVSREKKERFSLILESASTNQTSMYLCASSLSGTRSYNEQFFGPGTRLTVL.

This clone was detected only once. J is TRBJ1-6 and V is TRBV18; D is uncertain. Deletions cut 2 bases from V and 11 bases from J, with 22 bases between. This CDR3 has 17 amino acids. From germline, CDR1 is KGHSH and CDR2 LQKENI. The CDR3 sequence: CASSPTSLRSSMAPLHF. CDR3 coding DNA: TGTGCCAGCTCACCAACTTCCCTCAGGTCCTCTATGGCACCCCTCCACTTT.

The chain uses TRBV9 and TRBJ1-2; TRBD1 might be the D (6 bases). CDR1 and CDR2 from the germline V gene are SGDLS and YYNGEE. V was pared by 0 bases and J by 3 bases, with 12 bases between. The CDR3 loop spans 15 amino acids. CDR3 in amino acids: CASSVGGPPDYGYTF. CDR3 DNA sequence: TGTGCCAGCAGCGTAGGGGGGCCCCCTGACTATGGCTACACCTTC. The full variable domain, in which reference TRBV9 and TRBJ1-2 provide the parts outside the CDR3, is DSGVTQTPKHLITATGQRVTLRCSPRSGDLSVYWYQQSLDQGLQFLIQYYNGEERAKGNILERFSAQQFPDLHSELNLSSLELGDSALYFCASSVGGPPDYGYTFGSGTRLTVV.

The gene calls are TRBV19 and TRBJ2-7; no reliable D call. The CDR3 runs 12 residues. From germline, CDR1 is LNHDA and CDR2 SQIVND (reference sequence). Trimming removed 6 bases at V and 3 bases at J, with 9 bases between. CDR3 sequence (DNA): TGTGCCAGTAGAGGACGAGACTACGAGCAGTACTTC. Its translation is CASRGRDYEQYF.

This CDR3 is CASSDRGGGQETQYF. Written as DNA, the CDR3 is TGCGCCAGCAGTGACCGGGGGGGCGGCCAAGAGACCCAGTACTTC. The chain employs TRBV10-2 and TRBJ2-5; TRBD2 matches at 8 bases. CDR1 is WSHSY and CDR2 is SAAADI in the germline V gene. V lost 3 bases and J lost 1; bases outside the gene matches: 4. This CDR3 region has 15 residues.

The V call is TRBV5-6, the J call TRBJ1-3; D is unresolved. This CDR3 has 18 amino acids. V lost 6 bases and J 0 bases, leaving 22 bases between the germline ends. From germline, CDR1 is SGHDT and CDR2 YYEEEE. The CDR3: CASTRWYPLFTSGNTIYF. In DNA form, the CDR3 reads TGTGCCAGCACCCGTTGGTACCCGTTGTTTACCTCTGGAAACACCATATATTTT.

The rearrangement uses TRBV19 and TRBJ2-3; perhaps D is TRBD1 or TRBD2 (5 bases each). The CDR3 extends over 16 amino acids. Trimming left V 4 bases short and J 2 bases short, with 16 bases between. Germline V gene lookup returns CDR1 LNHDA and CDR2 SQIVND (reference sequence). Written as DNA, the CDR3 is TGTGCCAGTAGTAGGGACCGACCGACCCCCACAGATACGCAGTATTTT. It is translated as CASSRDRPTPTDTQYF.

This clone has just a few counts. This chain uses TRBV10-1 with TRBJ2-1; 7 bases fit TRBD2. Trimming at V came to 9 bases and at J to 14 bases, leaving 16 bases not matched to a gene. There are 13 residues in the CDR3. From germline, CDR1 is WNHNN and CDR2 SYGVQD (reference sequence). The CDR3 sequence: CASLTTPGGLEFF. The CDR3 DNA follows: TGCGCCAGTCTCACCACCCCCGGGGGGTTGGAGTTCTTC.

This clone was found once. This chain uses TRBV6-1 with TRBJ2-1; 9 positions agree with TRBD1. J lost 4 bases, V lost 5 bases, and 3 bases had no gene match. The germline V gene encodes CDR1 MNHNS and CDR2 SASEGT. The CDR3 contains 14 residues. The CDR3 nucleotides are TGTGCCAGCAGTACCGGGACAGGGTACAATGAGCAGTTCTTC. It translates to CASSTGTGYNEQFF.

The chain combines TRBV7-9 with TRBJ1-1; D unclear. There are 13 residues in the CDR3. CDR1 is SEHNR and CDR2 is FQNEAQ in the germline V gene (reference sequence). V lost 8 bases and J 1 base, leaving 11 bases between the germline ends. The CDR3 coding sequence is TGTGCCAGCCGAAGGGAAGGGAACACTGAAGCTTTCTTT. It yields the protein CASRREGNTEAFF.

This rearrangement joins TRBV5-1 to TRBJ2-4; D remains unclear. The CDR3 sequence is 14 residues long. In germline, CDR1 is SGHRS, CDR2 YFSETQ. The V gene lost 2 bases and the J gene lost 0 bases, with 6 bases spanning the gap. The CDR3 DNA reads TGCGCCAGCAGCTTTGTGGAAGCCAAAAACATTCAGTACTTC. Translation: CASSFVEAKNIQYF.

The chain uses TRBV13 and TRBJ1-2, with no clear D. This CDR3 region has 15 residues. Trimming took 5 bases from V and 3 from J, leaving 16 bases between them. Germline CDR1 reads PRHDT; CDR2 reads FYEKMQ (reference sequence). The CDR3: CASSPGPQNHYGYTF. CDR3 in DNA: TGTGCCAGCAGCCCCGGCCCCCAAAACCACTATGGCTACACCTTC. The full variable domain, in which reference TRBV13 and TRBJ1-2 provide the parts outside the CDR3, is AAGVIQSPRHLIKEKRETATLKCYPIPRHDTVYWYQQGPGQDPQFLISFYEKMQSDKGSIPDRFSAQQFSDYHSELNMSSLELGDSALYFCASSPGPQNHYGYTFGSGTRLTVV.

The chain combines TRBV30 with TRBJ1-1; D unclear. Between the trimmed V and J ends, which lost 0 bases and 10 bases, there was a span of 9 bases. This CDR3 contains 11 residues. Looked up from germline, CDR1 is GTSNPN and CDR2 is SVGIG (reference sequence). CDR3 nucleotides: TGTGCCTGGAGTGTACGGGGTATAGCTTTCTTT. Protein: CAWSVRGIAFF.

This chain links TRBV14 with TRBJ2-2, with a weak D call TRBD2 (6 bases). CDR3 length equals 15 residues. Trimming took off 8 bases at V and 0 bases at J, with 13 bases between the two ends. Germline CDR1 is SGHDN and CDR2 is FVKESK. The CDR3 loop reads CASRGAGTNTGELFF. The CDR3 region has the DNA TGTGCCAGCCGCGGGGCAGGGACGAACACCGGGGAGCTGTTTTTT.

This clone was counted once. This chain connects TRBV5-8 to TRBJ2-7, with no clear D. Trimming stripped 4 bases from V and 5 bases from J, with 16 bases between. This CDR3 is 14 amino acids long. Germline V gene lookup returns CDR1 SGHTS and CDR2 YDEGEE. The CDR3: CASSKATSRHEQYF. CDR3 DNA: TGTGCCAGCAGCAAAGCTACATCCCGTCACGAGCAGTACTTC.

The J gene is TRBJ1-5, the V gene TRBV15; D gene ambiguous. The CDR3 runs to 17 residues. V lost 0 bases, J lost 3 bases, and 15 bases lay in between. Germline V gene sequence: CDR1 LNHNV, CDR2 YYDKDF (reference sequence). CDR3 nucleotides: TGTGCCACCAGCAGAGATGGAGCCTCGATAGTCAATCAGCCCCAGCATTTT. Protein sequence: CATSRDGASIVNQPQHF.

The CDR3 nucleotides read TGTGCCAGCAGACCTCAGGGGGCTGAAAAACTGTTTTTT. Translating gives CASRPQGAEKLFF. The gene calls are TRBV6-5 and TRBJ1-4; TRBD1 agrees at 8 bases. After removal of 6 bases from V and 7 bases from J, the junction contained 4 bases not matched to a gene. Germline V gene sequence: CDR1 MNHEY, CDR2 SVGAGI. The CDR3 is made up of 13 amino acids.

The chain couples TRBV9 to TRBJ2-3, with unresolved D. The ends were cut back, 2 bases at V and 6 bases at J, with 10 bases in the middle. The CDR3 runs 13 residues. Germline V gene data show CDR1 as SGDLS and CDR2 as YYNGEE. The CDR3 protein is CASSVFTGDTQYF. The DNA of the CDR3 is TGTGCCAGCAGCGTTTTCACCGGCGATACGCAGTATTTT.

The chain is built from TRBV18 and TRBJ2-1, with a weak D call TRBD2 (6 bases). CDR1 and CDR2 from the germline V gene are KGHSH and LQKENI. The CDR3 runs to 14 residues. V was cut by 3 bases and J by 3 bases, with 9 bases left in between. CDR3 DNA: TGTGCCAGCTCACCGGGCGGGGACTACAATGAGCAGTTCTTC. It codes for CASSPGGDYNEQFF.

The chain recombines TRBV20-1 with TRBJ2-7; D not certain. V shed 1 base and J shed 3 bases, with 4 bases lying between them. Germline V CDR1 and CDR2: DFQATT, SNEGSKA (reference sequence). This CDR3 has 11 residues. CDR3 sequence reads: CSARVRYEQYF. CDR3 coding DNA: TGCAGTGCTAGAGTCCGCTACGAGCAGTACTTC.

The chain has TRBV20-1 and TRBJ2-7; D is perhaps TRBD1 (5 bases). There are 11 residues in the CDR3. Germline lookup yields CDR1 DFQATT and CDR2 SNEGSKA (reference sequence). Trimming took 4 bases from V and 2 from J, leaving 6 bases between them. The CDR3 region has the DNA TGCAGTGCTACAGGGACCTACGAGCAGTACTTC. Translation: CSATGTYEQYF.

This chain connects TRBV9 to TRBJ1-1; no clear D. V was shortened by 5 bases and J by 2 bases, with 7 bases between the two germline ends. Per germline, CDR1 SGDLS and CDR2 YYNGEE. The CDR3 totals 12 residues. The CDR3 reads CASSNHNTEAFF. CDR3 nucleotide sequence: TGTGCCAGCAGTAACCACAACACTGAAGCTTTCTTT.

The chain has TRBV11-2 and TRBJ2-2, with D unresolved. CDR1 and CDR2 from the germline V gene are SGHAT and FQNNGV. The CDR3 loop spans 11 amino acids. V gave up 4 bases and J gave up 6 bases, with 3 bases separating them. The CDR3: CASSSPGELFF. The CDR3 DNA is TGTGCCAGCAGCTCCCCCGGGGAGCTGTTTTTT. The whole variable domain, filled in from reference TRBV11-2 and TRBJ2-2, reads EAGVAQSPRYKIIEKRQSVAFWCNPISGHATLYWYQQILGQGPKLLIQFQNNGVVDDSQLPKDRFSAERLKGVDSTLKIQPAKLEDSAVYLCASSSPGELFFGEGSRLTVL.

The rearrangement uses TRBV12-5 and TRBJ1-3, with D unresolved. The V gene lost 0 bases and the J gene lost 3 bases, with 9 bases spanning the gap. This CDR3 region has 15 residues. Germline-derived CDR1 and CDR2 are LGHNT and FRNRAP. DNA for the CDR3: TGTGCTAGTGGTTTGGTAGGAGGTCTTGGAAACACCATATATTTT. Amino acids: CASGLVGGLGNTIYF.

V is TRBV15 and J is TRBJ1-1, with a tentative D call TRBD1 (6 bases). The CDR3 runs 15 residues. Trimming shortened V by 0 bases and J by 1 base, and 9 bases separated the two germline ends. Looked up from germline, CDR1 is LNHNV and CDR2 is YYDKDF (reference sequence). CDR3 sequence: CATSRDKGENTEAFF. Written as DNA, the CDR3 is TGTGCCACCAGCAGAGATAAGGGGGAGAACACTGAAGCTTTCTTT.

The V gene is TRBV20-1, the J gene TRBJ2-7, with D uncertain. In germline, CDR1 is DFQATT, CDR2 SNEGSKA (reference sequence). The CDR3 covers 10 residues. Trimming shortened V by 6 bases and J by 2 bases, and 5 bases separated the two germline ends. Here the CDR3 reads CSAGTYEQYF. The CDR3 DNA reads as TGCAGTGCCGGAACCTACGAGCAGTACTTC.

CDR3 nucleotide sequence: TGTGCCACCAGCAGAGATAGAGGGGGCAATTCACCCCTCCACTTT. It codes for CATSRDRGGNSPLHF. This chain links TRBV15 with TRBJ1-6, with TRBD1 identical over 7 bases. The CDR3 runs to 15 residues. Germline V lookup: CDR1 LNHNV, CDR2 YYDKDF (reference sequence). With 0 bases clipped from V and 7 bases from J, the junction kept 3 bases outside the gene matches.

The chain couples TRBV5-6 to TRBJ1-2; D remains unclear. This CDR3 has 15 residues. Per germline, CDR1 SGHDT and CDR2 YYEEEE. With 2 bases removed from V and 5 bases from J, the gap between germline ends came to 16 bases. For the CDR3, the DNA is TGTGCCAGCAGCTTCCCGGCGTTAGCTGGGTATGGCTACACCTTC. Residues: CASSFPALAGYGYTF.

The CDR3: CASSQGQYVETQYF. The CDR3 nucleotides read TGCGCCAGCAGCCAAGGACAGTACGTGGAGACCCAGTACTTC. The chain joins TRBV4-3 to TRBJ2-5; D may be TRBD1 (5 bases). The length of the CDR3 is 14 residues. V lost 1 base to trimming and J lost 5 bases, with 11 bases between them. Looked up from germline, CDR1 is LGHNA and CDR2 is YSLEER.

The genes are TRBV29-1 and TRBJ2-7; weak D call: TRBD1 (6 bases). The V and J ends lost 6 bases and 6 bases respectively, with 9 bases between them. The CDR3 extends over 10 amino acids. The germline CDR1 and CDR2 sequences are SQVTM and ANQGSEA. CDR3: CSVLGGEQYF. The CDR3 nucleotides are TGCAGCGTCCTAGGGGGCGAGCAGTACTTC.